Listed here is a single T cell receptor (beta chain). The sample comes from a study of T cell repertoires in urothelial bladder cancer. The table came from immunoSEQ multiplex PCR; TCRdb's copy has only in-frame clones and leaves some out. The sample carries approximately 2,000 clones, approximately 76% recorded once. The TCR was taken from a human donor with urothelial carcinoma. Sequenced: tumor-infiltrating cells from bladder cancer.

The CDR3, as DNA: TGTGCCAGCAGCTCCCGGGCCTCCTACGAGCAGTACTTC. This gives the protein CASSSRASYEQYF. The rearrangement joins TRBV11-1 to TRBJ2-7, with no clear D. The CDR3 runs 13 residues. Germline lookup yields CDR1 SGHAT and CDR2 FQDESV (reference sequence). Trimming cost V 4 bases and J 0 bases, with 7 bases left between them.